This T cell receptor (beta chain) was obtained from a study of sequential checkpoint blockade in melanoma (dated by TCRdb to between 2018 and 2020). With regard to the full study: Patients were randomized 1:1 to first-line nivolumab followed by ipilimumab (arm A) or ipilimumab followed by nivolumab (arm B). Maintenance nivolumab came after each of the two trial sequences. The study at large found these results: The model for predicting response that combines TCR metrics with mutation burden needs to be validated in larger, independent patient cohorts.

TCRbeta CDR3 regions were immunosequenced from genomic DNA with the immunoSEQ Assay. Genomic DNA was amplified by bias-controlled multiplex PCR before high-throughput sequencing. In the paper's pipeline: To quantify the absolute abundance of each unique TCRbeta CDR3 region, the sequences were collapsed and filtered. Clonality, defined as 1 minus Pielou's evenness, was calculated using only productive rearrangements. A previously published method was used to identify clones whose frequencies were significantly greater in on-treatment samples than in baseline samples. The source is immuneACCESS, and TCRdb retained only in-frame sequences with V and J called. Part of the clones is not carried over; for the studies checked, unresolved V genes explain less than half of this, and the remainder is unexplained. V and J calls and clone size are those listed in that table; D and trimming were worked out from the DNA. In all, the sample holds about 28,000 clones, and over 80% of those were seen once. Clones ranked in the top ten supply about a sixth of the sample.

Remarks on this clone: Its cognate antigen has yet to be identified. Per-nucleotide qualities are absent, and no much larger clonotype sits a single base away.

The sample's treatment or condition label, in plain terms: randomized to nivolumab then ipilimumab (arm A) or the reverse (arm B). None of the trial patients had been given prior DNA-damaging chemotherapy. Thawed PBMCs were sorted on a FACS Aria II flow cytometer to isolate live CD3+CD8+ cells negative for CD19 and CD56. Samples were obtained from patients with melanoma enrolled in CheckMate 064, a randomized, open-label phase II trial of sequential checkpoint blockade. Leukapheresis was used to collect peripheral blood mononuclear cells, which were then purified with Ficoll-Paque and frozen in human serum with 10% DMSO. Immediately after sorting, the purity of the sorted blood CD3+CD8+ cells was confirmed to be >98%, and DNA was then extracted. From the cysteine up to the phenylalanine, the CDR3 has a length of 13 residues. Left in the record is the CDR3 DNA by itself, 39 bases read in frame from the first base. Trimming at the junction amounts to 0 bases on V and 12 bases on J, and the germline ends lie 14 bases apart. The germline V gene specifies SGHNT as CDR1 and YENEEA as CDR2.

The sample consisted of CD8+ T cells sorted from blood (inferred from file names), taken from a patient given nivolumab and ipilimumab in sequence. This TCR was sampled from a human donor with melanoma. Recombination linked TRBV11-3 to TRBJ1-2, and perhaps TRBD1 as D gene, on 6 matching bases. Read as DNA, the sequence is TGTGCCAGCAGCTTAGAGGCAGGGGAGGGCCACACCTTC. The resulting protein is CASSLEAGEGHTF.